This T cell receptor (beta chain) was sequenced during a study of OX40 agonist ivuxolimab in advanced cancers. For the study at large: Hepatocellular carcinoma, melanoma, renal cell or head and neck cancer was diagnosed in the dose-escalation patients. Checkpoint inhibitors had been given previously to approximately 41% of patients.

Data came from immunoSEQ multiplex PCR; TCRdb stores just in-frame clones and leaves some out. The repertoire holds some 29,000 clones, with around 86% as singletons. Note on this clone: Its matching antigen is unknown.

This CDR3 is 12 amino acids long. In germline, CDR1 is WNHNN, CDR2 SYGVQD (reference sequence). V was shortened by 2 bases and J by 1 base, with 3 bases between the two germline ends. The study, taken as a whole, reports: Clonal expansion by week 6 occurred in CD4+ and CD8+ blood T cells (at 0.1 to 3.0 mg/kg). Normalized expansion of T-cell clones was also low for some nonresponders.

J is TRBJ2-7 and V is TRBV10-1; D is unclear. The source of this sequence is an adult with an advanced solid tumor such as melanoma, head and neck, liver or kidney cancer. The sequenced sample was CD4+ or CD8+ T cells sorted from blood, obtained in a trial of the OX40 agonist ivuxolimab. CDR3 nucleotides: TGCGCCAGCAGTGAGCTATCCTACGAGCAGTACTTC. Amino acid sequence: CASSELSYEQYF.